A selection of T cell receptor beta chains follows, all from one sample in a study of cytomegalovirus exposure and HLA in healthy donors. Clones were sequenced by immunoSEQ multiplex PCR, and TCRdb holds only the in-frame ones, with some missing. The data contain fewer than 120,000 clones, around four fifths of them seen just once; the ten biggest clones take up about 3.2%. The sample taken for sequencing was PBMCs. The receptors shown here come from a woman in her sixties or seventies in good health and CMV-seropositive. The CDR3 runs from the conserved cysteine through the conserved F or W. The D gene is left open where the match is weak. Not all rows give a size; the values are once, few, many and, for expanded clones, a class.

v_gene	j_gene	abundance	d_gene	CDR3aa	CDR3nt
TRBV4-1	TRBJ1-1	NA	NA	CASSQARGSEAFF	TGCGCCAGCAGCCAAGCTCGCGGGTCTGAAGCTTTCTTT
TRBV5-6	TRBJ2-2	NA	NA	CASSSARVGTGELFF	TGTGCCAGCAGCTCCGCCCGGGTAGGAACCGGGGAGCTGTTTTTT
TRBV19	TRBJ2-7	NA	NA	CASSHGHSYEQYF	TGTGCCAGTAGTCATGGACACTCCTACGAGCAGTACTTC
TRBV19	TRBJ1-5	few	NA	CASSIVNNNQPQHF	TGTGCCAGTAGTATAGTAAACAACAATCAGCCCCAGCATTTT
TRBV6-1	TRBJ1-5	NA	NA	CASSEMTGSNQPQHF	TGTGCCAGCAGTGAAATGACTGGTAGCAATCAGCCCCAGCATTTT
TRBV7-3	TRBJ2-5	NA	TRBD2	CASSPGTSRSETQYF	TGTGCCAGCAGTCCCGGGACTAGCAGGTCGGAGACCCAGTACTTC
TRBV28	TRBJ1-1	once	NA	CASSLGTHYTEAFF	TGTGCCAGCAGTTTGGGGACACACTACACTGAAGCTTTCTTT
TRBV27	TRBJ2-7	once	NA	CASRKSTYEQYF	TGTGCCAGCAGGAAGAGCACCTACGAGCAGTACTTC
TRBV19	TRBJ1-2	NA	TRBD1	CASSPTGGNGYTF	TGTGCCAGTAGTCCTACAGGGGGCAATGGCTACACCTTC
TRBV19	TRBJ2-1	NA	TRBD2	CASSGKRGSSYNEQFF	TGTGCCAGTAGCGGTAAGCGGGGATCCTCCTACAATGAGCAGTTCTTC
TRBV7-2	TRBJ1-5	few	TRBD1	CASSLYRGENQPQHF	TGTGCCAGCAGCTTATACAGGGGGGAAAATCAGCCCCAGCATTTT
TRBV5-8	TRBJ1-5	few	TRBD1	CASSLAQGVVQPQHF	TGTGCCAGCAGCTTGGCGCAGGGGGTGGTTCAGCCCCAGCATTTT
TRBV6-6	TRBJ1-5	NA	TRBD1	CASSRPQGDKHF	TGTGCCAGCAGCAGACCACAGGGGGACAAGCATTTT
TRBV5-1	TRBJ2-5	once	TRBD2	CASSFLPSGSEETQYF	TGCGCCAGCAGCTTTCTCCCTAGCGGGAGTGAGGAGACCCAGTACTTC
TRBV9	TRBJ2-7	NA	NA	CASSVWAEPGYEQYF	TGTGCCAGCAGCGTATGGGCTGAGCCTGGGTACGAGCAGTACTTC
TRBV4-1	TRBJ1-1	NA	NA	CASSQDIPPQVRLAFF	TGCGCCAGCAGCCAAGATATCCCCCCACAGGTCCGTCTAGCTTTCTTT
TRBV2	TRBJ2-3	NA	NA	CASSVTTRSTDTQYF	TGTGCCAGCAGTGTGACTACACGAAGCACAGATACGCAGTATTTT
TRBV7-9	TRBJ2-1	many	TRBD2	CASSLAGGSNEQFF	TGTGCCAGCAGCCTAGCGGGAGGGTCCAATGAGCAGTTCTTC
TRBV7-6	TRBJ2-1	NA	NA	CASSLRVSNEQFF	TGTGCCAGCAGCCTCCGGGTCTCCAATGAGCAGTTCTTC
TRBV7-9	TRBJ1-1	once	TRBD1	CASNTGTGNTEAFF	TGTGCCAGCAATACCGGGACAGGTAACACTGAAGCTTTCTTT
TRBV4-1	TRBJ2-7	NA	NA	CASSQVRASDYEQYF	TGCGCCAGCAGCCAAGTAAGGGCTAGCGACTACGAGCAGTACTTC
TRBV4-1	TRBJ2-1	NA	TRBD2	CASSQPTSGRSNEQFF	TGCGCCAGCAGCCAACCGACTAGCGGGAGGTCCAATGAGCAGTTCTTC
TRBV6-1	TRBJ1-5	few	NA	CASTGGNQPQHF	TGTGCCAGCACGGGCGGGAATCAGCCCCAGCATTTT
TRBV10-3	TRBJ2-3	NA	TRBD2	CAIKGGSGRASDNTDTQYF	TGTGCCATCAAGGGAGGGAGCGGGAGGGCCTCCGACAACACAGATACGCAGTATTTT
TRBV23-1	TRBJ1-2	NA	NA	CATPGGDIPNYGYTF	TGCGCCACCCCGGGGGGGGACATACCTAACTATGGCTACACCTTC
TRBV6-5	TRBJ1-3	NA	NA	CASSGQHSGNTIYF	TGTGCCAGCAGTGGACAGCACTCTGGAAACACCATATATTTT
TRBV6-1	TRBJ1-2	NA	TRBD1	CASSENGQGGYGYTF	TGTGCCAGCAGTGAAAATGGACAGGGAGGCTATGGCTACACCTTC
TRBV5-1	TRBJ2-5	NA	TRBD1	CASSWRTGKETQYF	TGCGCCAGCAGCTGGAGGACAGGGAAAGAGACCCAGTACTTC
TRBV9	TRBJ2-1	NA	NA	CASSPELGRRYNEQFF	TGTGCCAGCAGCCCCGAGCTTGGGAGGAGATACAATGAGCAGTTCTTC
TRBV29-1	TRBJ2-1	once	NA	CSVRGGELDRYNEQFF	TGCAGCGTACGAGGGGGGGAGTTGGATCGGTACAATGAGCAGTTCTTC
TRBV5-1	TRBJ2-7	NA	NA	CASSLFGDSQGYEQYF	TGCGCCAGCAGCTTGTTTGGGGACTCCCAGGGCTACGAGCAGTACTTC
TRBV5-1	TRBJ2-1	NA	NA	CASSLRDSMVRFF	TGCGCCAGCAGCCTGAGGGACTCCATGGTCCGGTTCTTC
TRBV18	TRBJ2-5	NA	NA	CASSWTEQETQYF	TGTGCCAGCTCTTGGACAGAGCAAGAGACCCAGTACTTC
TRBV19	TRBJ2-2	NA	TRBD2	CASSIGLAGTFGELFF	TGTGCCAGTAGTATAGGACTAGCGGGAACCTTCGGGGAGCTGTTTTTT
TRBV7-8	TRBJ2-5	NA	TRBD2	CASSLGRAGEETQYF	TGTGCCAGCAGCCTCGGGAGGGCTGGGGAGGAGACCCAGTACTTC
TRBV5-1	TRBJ2-1	NA	TRBD2	CASSLGLAGDEQFF	TGCGCCAGCAGCTTGGGACTAGCGGGAGATGAGCAGTTCTTC
TRBV27	TRBJ1-5	few	NA	CASREALGPQHF	TGTGCCAGCAGGGAGGCCCTAGGGCCCCAGCATTTT
TRBV9	TRBJ2-6	NA	TRBD1	CASSANRGGLGPFSGANVLTF	TGTGCCAGCAGCGCAAACCGAGGGGGCTTGGGTCCCTTCTCTGGGGCCAACGTCCTGACTTTC
TRBV7-9	TRBJ1-3	NA	NA	CASSPPGHTDTIYF	TGTGCCAGCAGCCCCCCGGGACACACGGACACCATATATTTT
TRBV6-5	TRBJ2-3	many	NA	CASSYGSGDTQYF	TGTGCCAGCAGTTACGGGTCGGGAGATACGCAGTATTTT
TRBV19	TRBJ1-2	once	NA	CASSIGEEDPNYGYTF	TGTGCCAGTAGTATCGGGGAAGAGGACCCTAACTATGGCTACACCTTC
TRBV6-5	TRBJ1-2	once	NA	CASSYITGNYGYTF	TGTGCCAGCAGTTATATAACAGGAAACTATGGCTACACCTTC
TRBV10-3	TRBJ2-1	once	TRBD2	CAISSPRGTSVRYNEQFF	TGTGCCATCAGCAGCCCCCGGGGGACTAGCGTAAGGTACAATGAGCAGTTCTTC
TRBV6-1	TRBJ1-2	NA	NA	CASSEGGNYGYTF	TGTGCCAGCAGTGAAGGAGGGAACTATGGCTACACCTTC
TRBV27	TRBJ1-2	NA	NA	CASSFGGHYGYTF	TGTGCCAGCAGTTTTGGGGGCCACTATGGCTACACCTTC
TRBV6-5	TRBJ1-2	NA	NA	CASTDGSYYGYTF	TGTGCCAGCACCGACGGGAGTTACTATGGCTACACCTTC
TRBV14	TRBJ1-1	NA	NA	CASSLQVGTEAFF	TGTGCCAGCAGCCTCCAGGTTGGTACTGAAGCTTTCTTT
TRBV18	TRBJ2-7	NA	TRBD1	CASSPLGQGDDEQYF	TGTGCCAGCTCACCCTTGGGACAGGGAGACGACGAGCAGTACTTC
TRBV18	TRBJ2-1	NA	TRBD2	CASTKPSGGRSYNEQFF	TGTGCCAGCACAAAGCCTTCGGGAGGCAGGTCCTACAATGAGCAGTTCTTC